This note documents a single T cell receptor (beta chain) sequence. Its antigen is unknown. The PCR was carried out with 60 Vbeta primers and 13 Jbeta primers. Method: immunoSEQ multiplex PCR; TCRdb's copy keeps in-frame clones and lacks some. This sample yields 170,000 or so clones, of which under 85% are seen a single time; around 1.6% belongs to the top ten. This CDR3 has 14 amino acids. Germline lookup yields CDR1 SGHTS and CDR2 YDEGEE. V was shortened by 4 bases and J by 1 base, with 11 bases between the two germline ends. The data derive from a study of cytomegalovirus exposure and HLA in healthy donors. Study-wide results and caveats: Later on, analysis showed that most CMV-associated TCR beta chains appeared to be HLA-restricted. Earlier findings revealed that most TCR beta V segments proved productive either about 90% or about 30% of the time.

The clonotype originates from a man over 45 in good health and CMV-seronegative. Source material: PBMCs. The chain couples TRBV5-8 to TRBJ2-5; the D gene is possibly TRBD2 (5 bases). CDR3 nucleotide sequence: TGTGCCAGCAGCCCCCCGACTACCCAAGAGACCCAGTACTTC. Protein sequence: CASSPPTTQETQYF.